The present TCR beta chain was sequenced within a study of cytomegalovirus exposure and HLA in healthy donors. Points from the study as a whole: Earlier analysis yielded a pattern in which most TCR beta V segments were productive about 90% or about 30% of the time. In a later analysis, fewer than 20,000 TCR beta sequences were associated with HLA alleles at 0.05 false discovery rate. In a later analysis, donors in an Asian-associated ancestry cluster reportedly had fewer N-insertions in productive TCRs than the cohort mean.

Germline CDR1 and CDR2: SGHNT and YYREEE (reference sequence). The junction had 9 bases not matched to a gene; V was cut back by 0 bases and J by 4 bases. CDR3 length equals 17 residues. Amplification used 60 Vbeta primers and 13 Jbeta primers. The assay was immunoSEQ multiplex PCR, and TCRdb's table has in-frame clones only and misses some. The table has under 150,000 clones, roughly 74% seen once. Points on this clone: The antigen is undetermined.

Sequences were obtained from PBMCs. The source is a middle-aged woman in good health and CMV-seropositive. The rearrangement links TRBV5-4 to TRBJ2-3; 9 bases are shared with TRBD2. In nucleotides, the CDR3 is TGTGCCAGCAGCTTGGGGGGAGCGGGAGGTTCGGCAGATACGCAGTATTTT. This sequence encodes CASSLGGAGGSADTQYF.